The present T cell receptor beta chain was sequenced within a study of beta chain features in type 1 diabetes. Study-level points and caveats: Among patients with Type 1 diabetes, TCRB CDR3s were moderately but significantly shorter in every one of the four CD4+ subsets. For patients, the naive, central memory and Treg TCRB repertoires appeared more alike than for healthy donors.

This CDR3 is built from 14 residues. Germline V CDR1 and CDR2: SGHKS, YYEKEE (reference sequence). The V and J ends lost 0 bases and 4 bases respectively, with 10 bases between them. The isolated RNA, all of it, was reverse transcribed, so expressed TCRB transcripts were what got sequenced. Measured with immunoSEQ multiplex PCR; TCRdb has only the in-frame clones, and not every one. The top ten hold around 0.64% of the sample, which has around 160,000 clones, around 9.7% seen once. This clone was seen just once. Its antigen is still unknown. This chain links TRBV5-5 with TRBJ2-5; D gene ambiguous. Sequenced: central memory CD4+ T cells from blood. The receptor was isolated from a woman in her 30s with type 1 diabetes. The CDR3 coding sequence is TGTGCCAGCAGCTTGGCCGGGTTAGGAGAGACCCAGTACTTC. Translating gives CASSLAGLGETQYF. The complete variable domain, with remaining parts taken from reference TRBV5-5 and TRBJ2-5, reads DAGVTQSPTHLIKTRGQQVTLRCSPISGHKSVSWYQQVLGQGPQFIFQYYEKEERGRGNFPDRFSARQFPNYSSELNVNALLLGDSALYLCASSLAGLGETQYFGPGTRLLVL.